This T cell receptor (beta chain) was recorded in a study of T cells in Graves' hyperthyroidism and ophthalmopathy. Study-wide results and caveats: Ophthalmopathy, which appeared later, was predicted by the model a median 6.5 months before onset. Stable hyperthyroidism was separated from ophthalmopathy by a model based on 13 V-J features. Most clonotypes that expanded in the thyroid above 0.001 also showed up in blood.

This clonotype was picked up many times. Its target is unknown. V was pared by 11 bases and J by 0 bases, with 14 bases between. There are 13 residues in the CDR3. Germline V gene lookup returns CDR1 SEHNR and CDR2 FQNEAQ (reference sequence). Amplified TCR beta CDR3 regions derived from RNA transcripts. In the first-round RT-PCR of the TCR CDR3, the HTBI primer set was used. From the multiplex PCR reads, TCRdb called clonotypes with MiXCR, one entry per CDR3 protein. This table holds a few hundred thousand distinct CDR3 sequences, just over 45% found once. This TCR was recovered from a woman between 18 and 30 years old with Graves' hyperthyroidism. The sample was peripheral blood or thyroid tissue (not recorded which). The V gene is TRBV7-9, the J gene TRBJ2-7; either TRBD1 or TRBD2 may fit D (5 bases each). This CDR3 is CAWGTESSYEQYF. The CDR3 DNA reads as TGTGCCTGGGGGACGGAAAGCTCCTACGAGCAGTACTTC.